This T cell receptor beta chain was captured by sequencing in a study of blood T cell repertoires in COVID-19. Overall study: The samples span acute and convalescent COVID-19 from the United States, Italy and Spain. PBMCs, B-cell-depleted T cells, or T cells provided the cDNA or gDNA that made up the material.

Per the original methods: Estimation of nucleated cell counts relied on the amplification of reference gene primers. The method was immunoSEQ multiplex PCR; TCRdb's version includes in-frame clones alone and lacks a portion of them. V and J calls and clone size are those listed in that table; D and trimming were worked out from the DNA. The sample includes 200,000 to 300,000 clones, approximately 80% of them seen just once. V shed 5 bases and J 2 bases; nucleotides not matched to a gene: 6. CDR3 size: 16 residues. Germline V gives CDR1 LGHNT, CDR2 FRNRAP. The source of this sequence is a man in his forties with acute or convalescent COVID-19. This chain uses TRBV12-5 with TRBJ2-1; 10 positions agree with TRBD1. Sequencing was performed on peripheral blood. For the CDR3, the DNA is TGTGCTAGTGGTCCGCGCGACAGGGGGCCCTACAATGAGCAGTTCTTC. This gives the protein CASGPRDRGPYNEQFF.